This entry is about one TCR beta chain. It lacks a known antigen. No base-level quality is on record; no much larger clone is a single base apart. The sample comes from a study of patients and donors after allogeneic stem cell transplantation (TCRdb year 2020). Receptor libraries were prepared by RT-PCR. TCRdb records NextSeq 550 as the sequencer. TCRdb handled the public reads itself, with Q25 trimming in fastp and clone calling in MiXCR, and kept productive beta chains. Merged by CDR3 protein, the rows form single entries marked with the most common genes and DNA. Here the sample has about 150,000 distinct CDR3 sequences; approximately 22% occur a single time. The top ten clones comprise roughly a quarter of the sample. Counted from cysteine to phenylalanine, this CDR3 has 16 amino acids. Kept here is only the CDR3 DNA, which spans 48 bases and is read in frame from base 1. Sequences MGHRA (CDR1) and YSYEKL (CDR2) are obtained from the germline V gene. Cut back by 3 bases and 0 bases, the V and J ends lie 14 bases apart.

This clonotype was sampled from a human donor who was either an allogeneic HSCT recipient or a stem cell or donor lymphocyte infusion donor (not recorded which). It is not recorded whose cells these are; they may come from a transplant donor. The V and J genes are TRBV4-1 and TRBJ1-1; the D gene lacks a confident call. Sequencing was performed on blood, either unsorted or a sorted T cell fraction (not recorded which). The base sequence is TGCGCCAGCAGCCAGTTAGGACGAAGAATGAACACTGAAGCTTTCTTT. Its amino acids are CASSQLGRRMNTEAFF.